What follows is one T cell receptor (beta chain) and its context. The antigen is undetermined. Using immunoSEQ multiplex PCR, the repertoire was profiled, and TCRdb retains in-frame clones only, with some absent. This sample has around 400,000 clones; roughly 85% occur once, and the top ten carry 0.83%. This entry belongs to a study of cytomegalovirus exposure and HLA in healthy donors. Study-wide points: Reported results showed that the classifier diagnosed cytomegalovirus status with high specificity and sensitivity. Cytomegalovirus-associated status was assigned to fewer than 200 TCR beta chains.

Sequencing was performed on PBMCs. This clonotype was sampled from a woman in her late teens or twenties in good health and CMV-seronegative.

CDR3: CASSLYGVGADTQYF. The CDR3 nucleotides read TGTGCCAGCAGTTTATATGGGGTAGGGGCAGATACGCAGTATTTT. The chain uses TRBV27 and TRBJ2-3, with a tentative D call TRBD1 (5 bases). Germline loops: CDR1 MNHEY, CDR2 SMNVEV (reference sequence). The CDR3 is 15 residues long. Deletions cut 1 base from V and 4 bases from J, with 12 bases between.